This T cell receptor beta chain was found in a study of cytotoxic CD8 clonotypes in ibrutinib-treated CLL. Across the whole study: Partial responses totalled approximately 24 and complete responses 2; after median roughly 68 months, roughly 14 remained remitted and roughly twelve progressed. Study-wide points: Baseline clonality, above age-matched healthy donor levels, tracked circulating CD8+ T-cell counts. The study sampled sustained-remission and progressing patients at different times. Stable or contracted on treatment, public clonotypes were also uncommon.

The CDR3 is 12 amino acids. Deletions cut 4 bases from V and 9 bases from J, with 10 bases between. From germline, CDR1 is MDHEN and CDR2 SYDVKM. This clone was counted between two and nine times. The antigen remains unidentified. Generated by immunoSEQ multiplex PCR, the TCRdb table keeps only in-frame clones and is missing some. This sample has 120,000 to 150,000 clones, with approximately 77% found just once. This chain links TRBV28 with TRBJ1-5, with D perhaps matching TRBD1 (6 bases). Source: PBMCs, taken after 12 months of ibrutinib treatment. The origin of this receptor is a human donor with chronic lymphocytic leukemia. The CDR3 here is CASSSRGWPQHF. CDR3 DNA: TGTGCCAGCAGTTCGAGGGGGTGGCCCCAGCATTTT.